The TCR beta chain under discussion was sequenced for a study of shared clonotypes between healthy human individuals. Study results and limitations: With few donors, the genetic and exposure-history diversity represented was limited.

The CDR3 runs 15 residues. Trimming removed 5 bases at V and 4 bases at J, with 15 bases between. From germline, CDR1 is SGHTA and CDR2 FQGNSA. Cells designated naive CD8 were CD45RO-negative and were positively selected for CCR7, with terminally differentiated effector memory CD45RA+ cells excluded. Donors included only healthy HIV-negative adults lacking recent acute infections or vaccinations. As concerns this clone: What it recognizes is unknown.

In the sorted-subset replicate PCRs, approximately 200 ng DNA, 25,000 to 35,000 T cell genomes, was used. Measured with immunoSEQ multiplex PCR; TCRdb has only the in-frame clones, and not every one. The sample carries about 2.1 million clones, around 93% recorded once. The clonotype originates from a man between 18 and 29 years old in good health. Some clones in this sample may be carry-over from other donors' samples. Specimen: naive CD8+ T cells from PBMCs. The chain uses TRBV7-2 and TRBJ2-1, with unresolved D. DNA for the CDR3: TGTGCCAGCAGCCACCTGGACGGAATGTACAATGAGCAGTTCTTC. This codes for CASSHLDGMYNEQFF.